The clone carrying this T cell receptor (beta chain) has only one observation. The CDR3 is 13 residues long. Germline V gene data show CDR1 as ENHRY and CDR2 as SYGVKD. V lost 9 bases to trimming and J lost 7 bases; unmatched junction nucleotides: 9. This sample is part of a study of glioma-infiltrating T cells after dendritic cell vaccination. As for time point: after dendritic cell vaccination, including at tumor progression/relapse. This table comes from immunoSEQ multiplex PCR, and its TCRdb copy is limited to in-frame clones, with some not included. The profile covers approximately 50,000 clones, with 89% appearing a single time and 5% to 6.5% taken by the ten largest.

The material sequenced was blood, taken after dendritic cell vaccination. J is TRBJ1-2 and V is TRBV10-3, with 9 nucleotides matching TRBD1. This TCR came from a human donor with glioblastoma. The CDR3 region has the DNA TGTGCCATGCAACCGGGACAGGGCTTTGGCTACACCTTC. Residues: CAMQPGQGFGYTF.